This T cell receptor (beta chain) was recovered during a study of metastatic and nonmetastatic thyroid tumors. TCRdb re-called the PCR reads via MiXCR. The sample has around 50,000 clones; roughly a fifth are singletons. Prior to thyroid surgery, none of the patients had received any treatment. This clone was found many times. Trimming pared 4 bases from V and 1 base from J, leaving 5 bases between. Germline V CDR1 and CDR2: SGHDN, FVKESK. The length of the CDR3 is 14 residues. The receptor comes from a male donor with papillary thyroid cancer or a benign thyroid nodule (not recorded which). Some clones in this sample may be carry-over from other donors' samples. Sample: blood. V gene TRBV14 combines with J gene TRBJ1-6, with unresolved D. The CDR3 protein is CASSPGSYNSPLHF. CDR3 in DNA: TGTGCCAGCAGCCCCGGGTCCTATAATTCACCCCTCCACTTT.